Presented here are 9 T cell receptor beta chains from one specimen sequenced in a study of CD8 T cells in Susac syndrome. The RNA input was 0.5 to 1 ug, and it was reverse transcribed with random hexamers. Each CDR3 protein is one row after TCRdb ran MiXCR on the immunoSEQ multiplex PCR reads. The data show about 170,000 distinct CDR3 sequences, about 96% seen once. The sequenced sample consisted of CD4+ T cells from PBMCs. These receptors all stem from a human donor with Susac syndrome.

The gene calls are TRBV5-4 and TRBJ2-6; a weak D match, TRBD1 (6 bases). The CDR3 is 16 amino acids. The germline gives CDR1 SGHNT, CDR2 YYREEE (reference sequence). The V end was cut by 0 bases, the J end by 0 bases, with 7 bases between. Written as DNA, the CDR3 is TGTGCCAGCAGCTTGGCAGGGGACTCTGGGGCCAACGTCCTGACTTTC. The encoded protein is CASSLAGDSGANVLTF.

The chain couples TRBV7-9 to TRBJ2-4, with D uncertain. CDR1 and CDR2 (germline): SEHNR, FQNEAQ (reference sequence). The V end lost 3 bases, the J end lost 0 bases, and 12 bases lay between the germline ends. The CDR3 loop spans 16 amino acids. For the CDR3, the DNA is TGTGCCAGCAGCTTCGGGCAGAATCTAGCCAAAAACATTCAGTACTTC. This translates into CASSFGQNLAKNIQYF.

The chain has TRBV20-1 and TRBJ1-1; unclear D gene. Per germline, CDR1 DFQATT and CDR2 SNEGSKA (reference sequence). The V gene lost 7 bases and the J gene lost 7 bases, with 7 bases spanning the gap. CDR3 size: 9 residues. CDR3 coding DNA: TGCAGTGTTCGGGGTGAAGCTTTCTTT. Translated, it gives CSVRGEAFF.

V is TRBV3-1 and J is TRBJ2-7; tentatively, D is TRBD2 (6 bases). V lost 0 bases and J lost 6, with 18 bases in between. The CDR3 has 16 amino acids. Germline CDR1 and CDR2: LGHDT and YNNKEL (reference sequence). The CDR3 protein is CASSQELVGLEGEQYF. In DNA, the CDR3 is TGTGCCAGCAGCCAAGAGTTAGTGGGATTGGAGGGCGAGCAGTACTTC.

J is TRBJ2-4 and V is TRBV7-2; the D gene is possibly TRBD2 (6 bases). CDR1 SGHTA and CDR2 FQGNSA come from the germline V gene. The CDR3 consists of 16 residues. Trimming stripped 4 bases from V and 3 bases from J, with 16 bases between. The DNA of the CDR3 is TGTGCCAGCAGCTCCCGGGAAATGGAGGGCAAAAACATTCAGTACTTC. It translates to CASSSREMEGKNIQYF.

This sequence joins TRBV30 and TRBJ2-1; possible D gene TRBD2, 5 bases. Trimming pared 4 bases from V and 9 bases from J, leaving 19 bases between. Germline loops: CDR1 GTSNPN, CDR2 SVGIG (reference sequence). The CDR3 has 14 amino acids. CDR3 sequence reads: CAWNRQQRVGEQFF. Written as DNA, the CDR3 is TGTGCCTGGAACCGCCAGCAGAGGGTCGGTGAGCAGTTCTTC.

The rearrangement joins TRBV29-1 to TRBJ2-1; maybe TRBD2 (5 bases). Per the germline V gene, CDR1 is SQVTM and CDR2 is ANQGSEA. This CDR3 region has 14 residues. Trimming removed 4 bases at V and 0 bases at J, with 10 bases between. DNA for the CDR3: TGCAGCGTTGTGGCTAGCAGCTCCTACAATGAGCAGTTCTTC. Its protein is CSVVASSSYNEQFF.

The V and J genes are TRBV20-1 and TRBJ2-7, with 15 bases matching TRBD2. Germline-derived CDR1 and CDR2 are DFQATT and SNEGSKA (reference sequence). V lost 5 bases and J lost 2; bases outside the gene matches: 10. The CDR3 is 17 residues long. As DNA, the CDR3 is TGCAGTGCTTCGCCTCCGGGACTAGCGGGAGGCCCCTACGAGCAGTACTTC. Its protein is CSASPPGLAGGPYEQYF.

V is TRBV2 and J is TRBJ1-5; D call uncertain. V lost 4 bases and J 0 bases, leaving 7 bases between the germline ends. The CDR3 spans 14 residues. The germline CDR1 and CDR2 sequences are SNHLY and FYNNEI. CDR3 in amino acids: CASSGTYSNQPQHF. The CDR3 DNA follows: TGTGCCAGCAGTGGCACGTATAGCAATCAGCCCCAGCATTTT.